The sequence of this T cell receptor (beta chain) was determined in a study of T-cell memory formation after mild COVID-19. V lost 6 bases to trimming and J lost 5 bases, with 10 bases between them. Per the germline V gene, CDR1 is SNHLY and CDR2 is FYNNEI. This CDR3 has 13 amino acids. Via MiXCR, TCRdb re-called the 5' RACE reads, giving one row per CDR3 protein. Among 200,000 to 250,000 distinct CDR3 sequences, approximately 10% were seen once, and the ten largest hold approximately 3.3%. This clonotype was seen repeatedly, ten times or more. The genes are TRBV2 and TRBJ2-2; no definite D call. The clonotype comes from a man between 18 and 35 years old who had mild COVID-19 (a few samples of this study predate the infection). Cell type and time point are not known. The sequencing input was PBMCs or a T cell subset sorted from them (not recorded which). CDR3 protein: CASSGSQTGELFF. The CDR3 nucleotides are TGTGCCAGCAGCGGCAGTCAAACCGGGGAGCTGTTTTTT. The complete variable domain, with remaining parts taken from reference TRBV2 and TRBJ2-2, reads EPEVTQTPSHQVTQMGQEVILRCVPISNHLYFYWYRQILGQKVEFLVSFYNNEISEKSEIFDDQFSVERPDGSNFTLKIRSTKLEDSAMYFCASSGSQTGELFFGEGSRLTVL.